The 28 T cell receptor beta chains reported below all come from one sample, sequenced in a study of T cells in Graves' hyperthyroidism and ophthalmopathy. Amplification of TCR beta CDR3 regions was performed using RNA transcripts as template. A set of HTBI primers served as the primers for a first-round RT-PCR of the TCR CDR3. MiXCR was run by TCRdb on the multiplex PCR reads, yielding one entry per CDR3 protein. This sample has over 500,000 distinct CDR3 sequences, with over 45% found just once. What was sequenced was peripheral blood or thyroid tissue (not recorded which). The receptors originated from an adult woman with Graves' disease, either hyperthyroidism or ophthalmopathy (not recorded which).

The chain links TRBV4-1 to TRBJ2-7; D gene uncertain. CDR3 length equals 13 residues. CDR1 and CDR2 (germline): MGHRA, YSYEKL. Between the trimmed V and J ends, which lost 1 base and 9 bases, there was a span of 13 bases. The CDR3 bases are TGCGCCAGCAGCCAAGTTGGCAGAGGACGGCAGTACTTC. Protein sequence: CASSQVGRGRQYF.

The chain carries TRBV2 and TRBJ2-3; 12 positions agree with TRBD2. The CDR3 totals 15 residues. CDR1 is SNHLY, CDR2 FYNNEI, per germline. V shed 6 bases and J 2 bases; nucleotides not matched to a gene: 3. The CDR3 is CASSGLAGHTDTQYF. The CDR3 DNA is TGTGCCAGCAGCGGACTAGCGGGGCACACAGATACGCAGTATTTT.

Of note for this clonotype: It may be a read error: a sequence one base away is much more abundant. This chain links TRBV5-5 with TRBJ2-2; D is possibly TRBD2 (6 bases). CDR1 is SGHKS, CDR2 YYEKEE, per germline (reference sequence). The CDR3 extends over 12 amino acids. For the CDR3, the DNA is TGTGCCAGCAGCGGAATGGGCGGGGAGCTGCTTTTT. This translates into CASSGMGGELLF.

The CDR3 protein is CASSYGLNSPLHF. Here the CDR3 DNA reads TGTGCCAGCAGTTACGGGCTAAATTCACCCCTCCACTTT. The V and J genes are TRBV6-6 and TRBJ1-6; the D is unclear. Germline CDR1 MNHNY, CDR2 SVGAGI (reference sequence). Trimming removed 2 bases at V and 7 bases at J, with 6 bases between. This CDR3 has 13 amino acids.

The chain carries TRBV7-2 and TRBJ1-6; TRBD1 matches at 7 bases. From germline, CDR1 is SGHTA and CDR2 FQGNSA. Germline trimming cut 5 bases from V and 8 bases from J; bases unmatched to any gene: 12. This CDR3 is built from 16 residues. CDR3 in DNA: TGTGCCAGCAGCAGTGGGACAGTTAGAATCGATTCACCCCTCCACTTT. Protein sequence: CASSSGTVRIDSPLHF.

The rearrangement links TRBV29-1 to TRBJ2-6, with 10 positions matching TRBD1. V shed 1 base, J shed 2 bases, and the junction held 2 bases outside the gene matches. CDR1 SQVTM and CDR2 ANQGSEA come from the germline V gene. This CDR3 region has 16 residues. The DNA for the CDR3 is TGCAGCGTTGAAGGGGACAGGGGCGCTGGGGCCAACGTCCTGACTTTC. Its translation is CSVEGDRGAGANVLTF.

This clonotype has ten or more counts. The V call is TRBV2, the J call TRBJ1-4; TRBD1 agrees at 11 bases. The trim removed 5 bases at V and 5 bases at J, leaving 7 bases unmatched. This CDR3 region has 16 residues. Germline CDR1 SNHLY, CDR2 FYNNEI. This chain's CDR3 is CASSYRRDRGNEKLFF. The CDR3 DNA reads TGTGCCAGCAGTTACCGAAGGGACAGGGGGAATGAAAAACTGTTTTTT.

The chain combines TRBV28 with TRBJ2-7; the match to TRBD1 covers 10 bases. CDR3 length equals 14 residues. Germline V lookup: CDR1 MDHEN, CDR2 SYDVKM. Losses at the gene ends were 5 bases for V and 6 bases for J; bases not matched to a gene: 7. The CDR3 sequence is CASSIGTGVGEQYF. As DNA, the CDR3 is TGTGCCAGCAGTATCGGGACAGGGGTGGGCGAGCAGTACTTC.

The chain uses TRBV6-5 and TRBJ2-6; D unresolved. The germline V and J ends were trimmed by 4 bases and 17 bases, with 9 bases remaining between them. The length of the CDR3 is 10 residues. Per the germline V gene, CDR1 is MNHEY and CDR2 is SVGAGI. The CDR3 nucleotides are TGTGCCAGCAGTTCCCTACTCATGACTTTC. This translates into CASSSLLMTF.

At least ten counts were recorded for this clonotype. The rearrangement uses TRBV10-2 and TRBJ2-5; 7 bases agree with TRBD2. Germline V gene sequence: CDR1 WSHSY, CDR2 SAAADI. Germline trimming cut 9 bases from V and 2 bases from J; bases unmatched to any gene: 3. The CDR3 is 12 amino acids. This chain's CDR3 is CASLAEQETQYF. CDR3 nucleotides: TGCGCCAGTCTAGCGGAACAAGAGACCCAGTACTTC.

This clonotype was counted at least ten times. The gene calls are TRBV6-5 and TRBJ1-5, with D hard to call. Per the germline V gene, CDR1 is MNHEY and CDR2 is SVGAGI. Trimming shortened V by 6 bases and J by 0 bases, and 9 bases separated the two germline ends. The CDR3 sequence is 14 residues long. CDR3 DNA: TGTGCCAGCAGCTCCACAAATAGCAATCAGCCCCAGCATTTT. Residues: CASSSTNSNQPQHF.

Concerning this clonotype: Relative to the germline gene, one junction end is altered; a read error may explain this. The chain has TRBV10-3 and TRBJ1-1, with a tentative D call TRBD1 (6 bases). Germline assignment: CDR1 ENHRY and CDR2 SYGVKD. The CDR3 extends over 14 amino acids. CDR3 in amino acids: CAIHLGAGDTGAFF. The CDR3 coding sequence is TGTGCCATCCACCTAGGAGCAGGGGACACTGGAGCTTTCTTT.

V and J are TRBV11-2 and TRBJ2-7; D might be TRBD2 (5 bases). The CDR3 length is 15 residues. V was clipped by 0 bases and J by 0 bases, with 9 bases between them. Germline V gives CDR1 SGHAT, CDR2 FQNNGV. The CDR3 nucleotides read TGTGCCAGCAGCTTAGAGTCGGGGATCTCCTACGAGCAGTACTTC. It specifies CASSLESGISYEQYF.

About this clonotype: This CDR3 fails to terminate in the conserved phenylalanine or tryptophan, so it likely reflects a read error. The limits of the CDR3 on the DNA are not certain, so only TCRdb's listed CDR3 is given. The genes are TRBV12-3 or TRBV12-4 and TRBJ1-6. A total of 8 residues make up the CDR3, ends included. CDR3 residues: CASSFSTS.

This clonotype has a handful of counts. The chain combines TRBV20-1 with TRBJ2-7; the D gene is possibly TRBD2 (5 bases). This CDR3 has 16 residues. V shed 0 bases and J shed 0 bases, with 15 bases lying between them. CDR1 and CDR2 (germline): DFQATT, SNEGSKA (reference sequence). CDR3 sequence: CSARDTGGSGSYEQYF. CDR3 nucleotide sequence: TGCAGTGCTAGAGATACGGGCGGGTCAGGCTCCTACGAGCAGTACTTC.

This clonotype was recorded a few times. This sequence joins TRBV20-1 and TRBJ1-5; 8 bases line up with TRBD1. V was clipped by 2 bases and J by 0 bases; unmatched bases: 9. The CDR3 runs 17 residues. CDR1 is DFQATT and CDR2 is SNEGSKA in the germline V gene (reference sequence). CDR3: CSARRDRSKFSNQPQHF. In nucleotides, the CDR3 is TGCAGTGCTAGACGGGACAGGAGCAAGTTTAGCAATCAGCCCCAGCATTTT.

CDR3 residues: CASSVVDNGNTIYF. In nucleotides, the CDR3 is TGTGCCAGCAGCGTTGTGGACAATGGAAACACCATATATTTT. J is TRBJ1-3 and V is TRBV7-9, with TRBD1 as a possible D gene (5 bases). Germline V gene lookup returns CDR1 SEHNR and CDR2 FQNEAQ (reference sequence). The V gene lost 5 bases and the J gene lost 3 bases, with 11 bases spanning the gap. This CDR3 has 14 amino acids. The full variable domain, rest sourced from reference TRBV7-9 and TRBJ1-3, is DTGVSQNPRHKITKRGQNVTFRCDPISEHNRLYWYRQTLGQGPEFLTYFQNEAQLEKSRLLSDRFSAERPKGSFSTLEIQRTEQGDSAMYLCASSVVDNGNTIYFGEGSWLTVV.

The chain couples TRBV2 to TRBJ2-7; D not resolved. Between the trimmed V and J ends, which lost 4 bases and 2 bases, there was a span of 12 bases. The CDR3 loop spans 14 amino acids. Germline CDR1 reads SNHLY; CDR2 reads FYNNEI. The DNA of the CDR3 is TGTGCCAGCAGTGTCCTGACCTCCACCTACGAGCAGTACTTC. Its protein product is CASSVLTSTYEQYF.

Comment on this clonotype: The conserved closing phenylalanine or tryptophan is absent in this CDR3, likely reflecting a read error. This chain uses TRBV29-1 with TRBJ1-2; D uncertain. Germline V lookup: CDR1 SQVTM, CDR2 ANQGSEA. The CDR3 is 12 amino acids. Trimming left V 3 bases short and J 4 bases short, with 9 bases between. CDR3 coding DNA: TGCAGCGTTGATGACGGAAGCTATGGCTACACCCTC. Protein: CSVDDGSYGYTL.

This clonotype was detected many times. The rearrangement links TRBV19 to TRBJ2-2, with D possibly matching TRBD1 (6 bases). The CDR3 is made up of 16 amino acids. CDR1 is LNHDA, CDR2 SQIVND, per germline (reference sequence). V was cut by 6 bases and J by 0 bases, with 14 bases left in between. The CDR3 here is CASSATGHANTGELFF. The CDR3 bases are TGTGCCAGTAGCGCGACGGGACACGCGAACACCGGGGAGCTGTTTTTT.

CDR3 amino acids: CATSREPGPTEWYEQYF. Here the CDR3 DNA reads TGTGCCACCAGCAGAGAACCGGGACCCACAGAATGGTACGAGCAGTACTTC. The V and J genes are TRBV15 and TRBJ2-7; D assignment may be TRBD1 or TRBD2 (5 bases each). The ends were cut back, 0 bases at V and 4 bases at J, with 19 bases in the middle. The germline V gene has CDR1 LNHNV and CDR2 YYDKDF (reference sequence). This CDR3 has 17 residues.

This clonotype was recorded many times. The rearrangement uses TRBV7-9 and TRBJ2-7, with 7 bases identical to TRBD2. V was pared by 4 bases and J by 2 bases, with 17 bases of the junction left unmatched. This CDR3 is built from 18 residues. Germline V gene lookup returns CDR1 SEHNR and CDR2 FQNEAQ (reference sequence). CDR3: CASSSRSQRGATPYEQYF. The CDR3 region has the DNA TGTGCCAGCAGCTCCCGTAGCCAGCGGGGCGCAACCCCCTACGAGCAGTACTTC.

In its sample, this clonotype was seen many times. The V and J genes are TRBV29-1 and TRBJ1-4, with no clear D. The CDR3 runs to 15 residues. Deletions cut 5 bases from V and 3 bases from J, with 16 bases between. Looked up from germline, CDR1 is SQVTM and CDR2 is ANQGSEA. As DNA, the CDR3 is TGCAGCGTTAGTGTGAACCCCGTGGCTAATGAAAAACTGTTTTTT. Its translation is CSVSVNPVANEKLFF.

CDR3 protein: CASSEHRGPFTGELFF. The CDR3 coding sequence is TGTGCCAGCAGCGAACACAGGGGGCCGTTCACCGGGGAGCTGTTTTTT. The chain employs TRBV9 and TRBJ2-2; 9 nucleotides line up with TRBD1. Germline values: CDR1 SGDLS, CDR2 YYNGEE. The CDR3 is made up of 16 amino acids. V was pared by 3 bases and J by 4 bases, with 7 bases of the junction left unmatched.

The chain employs TRBV5-1 and TRBJ1-5, with a weak D call TRBD1 (5 bases). CDR1 is SGHRS, CDR2 YFSETQ, per germline. The ends were cut back, 3 bases at V and 0 bases at J, with 22 bases in the middle. This CDR3 region has 19 residues. The CDR3 sequence: CASSSALRQKDYSNQPQHF. The CDR3 nucleotides read TGCGCCAGCAGCTCGGCCCTTAGACAGAAGGACTATAGCAATCAGCCCCAGCATTTT.

The J gene is TRBJ2-7, the V gene TRBV25-1, with D possibly being TRBD1 or TRBD2 (5 bases each). Germline-derived CDR1 and CDR2 are MGHDK and SYGVNS. V was clipped by 6 bases and J by 4 bases, with 16 bases between them. The CDR3 is 14 residues long. CDR3 amino acids: CASRSGTPAYEQYF. The CDR3 DNA is TGTGCCAGCAGGTCCGGGACCCCCGCGTACGAGCAGTACTTC.

The V and J genes are TRBV15 and TRBJ1-2; TRBD1 aligns across 7 bases. Per the germline V gene, CDR1 is LNHNV and CDR2 is YYDKDF (reference sequence). Trimming took 1 base from V and 6 from J; bases not matched to a gene: 2. This CDR3 has 13 residues. CDR3 nucleotides: TGTGCCACCAGCAGAGGGGACAGCAATGGCTACACCTTC. Translated, it gives CATSRGDSNGYTF.

This clonotype was counted many times. CDR3 nucleotides: TGCAGTGCTAGAGAAGGGGTTACTGAAGCTTTCTTT. Its protein is CSAREGVTEAFF. The chain employs TRBV20-1 and TRBJ1-1; D is possibly TRBD1 (5 bases). The germline CDR1 and CDR2 sequences are DFQATT and SNEGSKA (reference sequence). The CDR3 is made up of 12 amino acids. V lost 0 bases, J lost 5 bases, and 7 bases lay in between.